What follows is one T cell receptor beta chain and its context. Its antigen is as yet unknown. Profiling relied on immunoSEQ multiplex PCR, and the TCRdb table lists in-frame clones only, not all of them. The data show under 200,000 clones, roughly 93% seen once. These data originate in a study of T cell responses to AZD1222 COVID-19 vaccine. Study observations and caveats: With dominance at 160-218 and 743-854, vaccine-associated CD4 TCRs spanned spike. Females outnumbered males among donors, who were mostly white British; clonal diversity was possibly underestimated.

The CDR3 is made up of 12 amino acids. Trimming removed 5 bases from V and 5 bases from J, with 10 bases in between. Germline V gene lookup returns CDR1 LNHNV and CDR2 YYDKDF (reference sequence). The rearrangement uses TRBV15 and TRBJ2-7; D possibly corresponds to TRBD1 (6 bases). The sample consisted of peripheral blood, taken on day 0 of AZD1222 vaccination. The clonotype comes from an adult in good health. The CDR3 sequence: CATSDQGNEQYF. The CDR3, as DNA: TGTGCCACCAGCGATCAGGGGAACGAGCAGTACTTC.